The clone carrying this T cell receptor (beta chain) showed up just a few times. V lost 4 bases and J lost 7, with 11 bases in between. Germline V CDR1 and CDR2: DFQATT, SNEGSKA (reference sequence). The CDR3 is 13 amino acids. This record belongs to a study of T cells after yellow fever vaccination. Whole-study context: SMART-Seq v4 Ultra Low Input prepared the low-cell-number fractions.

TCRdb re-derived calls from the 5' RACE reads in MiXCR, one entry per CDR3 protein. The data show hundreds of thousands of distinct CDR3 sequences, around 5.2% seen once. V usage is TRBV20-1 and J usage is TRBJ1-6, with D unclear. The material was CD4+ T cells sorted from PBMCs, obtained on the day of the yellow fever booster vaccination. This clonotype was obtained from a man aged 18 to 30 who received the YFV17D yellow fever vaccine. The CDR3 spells CSAIRTANSPLHF. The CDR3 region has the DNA TGCAGTGCTATTAGGACGGCAAATTCACCCCTCCACTTT.